This section outlines one T cell receptor (beta chain) sequence together with its context. Antigen specificity is unknown. This entry is derived from a study of identical twins. Template switching added a universal primer site; cDNA carried unique molecular identifiers. MiXCR, run by TCRdb on the 5' RACE reads, gives a single entry per CDR3 protein. The data hold about 470,000 distinct CDR3 sequences, with 24% observed a single time. J gave up 5 bases and V 4 bases, and 11 bases lay outside the gene matches. Germline assignment: CDR1 SGHRS and CDR2 YFSETQ. The CDR3 is 15 amino acids. Whole-study results and caveats: Low generation-probability sequences were in excess among twin-shared out-of-frame alpha sequences.

These same data were also listed under a study on T cells expressing NK-cell markers. That paper states: Out of eight donors sequenced, seven tested HCMV-seropositive and the remaining one seronegative. Whether expanded NKG2C+ T cell clones recognized HCMV stayed uncertain.

The sequenced material came from CD4+ T cells sorted from blood. The chain links TRBV5-1 to TRBJ2-7, with TRBD1 matching 8 bases. This TCR derives from a woman in her late teens or twenties in good health. The CDR3 is CASSLGQGGWDEQYF. The CDR3, as DNA: TGCGCCAGCAGCCTAGGACAGGGCGGCTGGGACGAGCAGTACTTC.